Presented here are 30 T cell receptor beta chains from one specimen sequenced in a study of blood T cells in healthy people across ages. A second PCR of roughly 7 to 11 cycles used a sample-barcoded 5' primer and a J-beta primer mix. TCRdb redid the calling of the 5' RACE reads with MiXCR, one entry per CDR3 protein. The top ten hold about 3% of the sample, which has around 800,000 distinct CDR3 sequences, about 26% seen once. This same sample was also taken into another study, of T cells of mothers and their children.

The source material was blood. These receptors came from a boy aged 10-17 years in good health.

This clonotype occurred a few times. V gene TRBV11-2 combines with J gene TRBJ2-3; D is perhaps TRBD2 (5 bases). The CDR3 spans 16 residues. From germline, CDR1 is SGHAT and CDR2 FQNNGV. Trimming shortened V by 4 bases and J by 2 bases, and 16 bases separated the two germline ends. CDR3 bases: TGTGCCAGCAGCTCCTGGACTGATACCTCCACAGATACGCAGTATTTT. It translates to CASSSWTDTSTDTQYF.

The chain carries TRBV4-2 and TRBJ2-7; D remains unclear. There are 16 residues in the CDR3. Trimming cost V 1 base and J 0 bases, with 13 bases left between them. CDR1 and CDR2 from the germline V gene are LGHNA and YNFKEQ. Here the CDR3 reads CASSQVIGVRSYEQYF. Here the CDR3 DNA reads TGTGCCAGCAGCCAAGTTATTGGGGTCCGCTCCTACGAGCAGTACTTC.

CDR3 DNA sequence: TGTGCCAGCAGGCCATTGGGAAGGAATGAGCAGTTCTTC. Translation gives CASRPLGRNEQFF. The chain recombines TRBV4-2 with TRBJ2-1; D unclear. CDR1 is LGHNA, CDR2 YNFKEQ, per germline. The V gene lost 6 bases and the J gene lost 7 bases, with 13 bases spanning the gap. This CDR3 is 13 amino acids long.

J is TRBJ2-3 and V is TRBV29-1; TRBD2 matches at 7 bases. The V gene end was trimmed by 6 bases and the J gene end by 3 bases; junction bases not matched to a gene: 0. This CDR3 comprises 11 residues. CDR1 and CDR2 (germline): SQVTM, ANQGSEA. CDR3: CSVGGTDTQYF. Written as DNA, the CDR3 is TGCAGCGTGGGAGGGACAGATACGCAGTATTTT.

V is TRBV12-3 or TRBV12-4 and J is TRBJ2-2, with D perhaps being TRBD1 or TRBD2 (6 bases each). The V and J ends lost 6 bases and 6 bases respectively, with 14 bases between them. The CDR3 has 14 residues. DNA of the CDR3: TGTGCCAGCAGCTCCCGGGGGCGGGCCGGGGAGCTGTTTTTT. Amino acids: CASSSRGRAGELFF.

This clonotype occurred a few times. This rearrangement joins TRBV5-1 to TRBJ1-2; D uncertain. CDR1 and CDR2 from the germline V gene are SGHRS and YFSETQ. The V end lost 5 bases, the J end lost 4 bases, and 15 bases lay between the germline ends. This CDR3 comprises 14 residues. CDR3: CASRETGPSYGYTF. DNA for the CDR3: TGCGCCAGCAGAGAAACCGGGCCCTCCTATGGCTACACCTTC.

This chain uses TRBV10-3 with TRBJ2-1; TRBD2 might be the D (6 bases). Per the germline V gene, CDR1 is ENHRY and CDR2 is SYGVKD. CDR3 length: 16 residues. Between the trimmed V and J ends, which lost 3 bases and 7 bases, there was a span of 19 bases. The CDR3 sequence: CAISDPGLSPGNEQFF. The CDR3 DNA sequence: TGTGCCATCAGTGACCCGGGACTCTCCCCGGGGAATGAGCAGTTCTTC.

On this clonotype: At one end, the junction sequence differs from germline, possibly due to a read error. The rearrangement links TRBV6-5 to TRBJ1-1, with TRBD1 as a possible D gene (5 bases). The CDR3 covers 13 residues. In germline, CDR1 is MNHEY, CDR2 SVGAGI. CDR3 DNA sequence: TGCGCCAGCACCAACGGGGGGGGCACTGAAGCTTTCTTT. This encodes CASTNGGGTEAFF.

This clonotype was seen only a few times. One end of the junction does not line up with germline, which may come from a read error. The rearrangement joins TRBV28 to TRBJ2-5, with D perhaps TRBD2 (5 bases). The CDR3 is 16 residues long. Per the germline V gene, CDR1 is MDHEN and CDR2 is SYDVKM. The CDR3 region is CVSSRIETTAAETQYF. CDR3 DNA: TGTGTCAGCAGCCGCATTGAGACTACAGCCGCGGAGACCCAGTACTTC. Drawing the rest from reference TRBV28 and TRBJ2-5, the complete variable domain is DVKVTQSSRYLVKRTGEKVFLECVQDMDHENMFWYRQDPGLGLRLIYFSYDVKMKEKGDIPEGYSVSREKKERFSLILESASTNQTSMYLCVSSRIETTAAETQYFGPGTRLLVL.

V is TRBV27 and J is TRBJ2-5; possibly TRBD1 for D (5 bases). CDR3 length: 15 amino acids. Germline-derived CDR1 and CDR2 are MNHEY and SMNVEV (reference sequence). V was clipped by 5 bases and J by 1 base, with 14 bases between them. CDR3 sequence reads: CASSPTIDSQETQYF. Written as DNA, the CDR3 is TGTGCCAGCAGTCCTACAATCGACAGCCAAGAGACCCAGTACTTC.

V usage is TRBV2 and J usage is TRBJ2-7, with D unresolved. The V end was cut by 1 base, the J end by 0 bases, with 10 bases between. This CDR3 is 15 amino acids long. Germline V gives CDR1 SNHLY, CDR2 FYNNEI. CDR3 amino acids: CASSEDWANSYEQYF. The CDR3, as DNA: TGTGCCAGCAGTGAAGATTGGGCTAACTCCTACGAGCAGTACTTC.

The sample holds a few counts of this clonotype. The chain combines TRBV6-5 with TRBJ2-1; TRBD2 aligns across 11 bases. Unmatched junction bases numbered 14, after V lost 3 bases and J lost 4 bases. Germline V gene sequence: CDR1 MNHEY, CDR2 SVGAGI. The CDR3 loop spans 19 amino acids. The DNA for the CDR3 is TGTGCCAGCAGTTATGAGCCCCCCAACTTAGCGGGGGGGTACAATGAGCAGTTCTTC. Translation: CASSYEPPNLAGGYNEQFF.

The chain links TRBV12-3 or TRBV12-4 to TRBJ2-2; 7 positions agree with TRBD1. Trimming cost V 6 bases and J 4 bases; bases outside gene matches: 5. The CDR3 length is 14 residues. The CDR3 sequence is CASRRQGGTGELFF. The DNA of the CDR3 is TGTGCCAGCAGGAGACAGGGCGGCACCGGGGAGCTGTTTTTT.

The chain carries TRBV9 and TRBJ2-5, with TRBD2 matching over 8 bases. The J call may be incorrect, as the DNA end agrees better with TRBJ2-7. CDR1 SGDLS and CDR2 YYNGEE come from the germline V gene. This CDR3 comprises 14 residues. CDR3 sequence: CASSAGTSVGEQYF. The CDR3, as DNA: TGTGCCAGCAGCGCCGGGACTAGTGTCGGCGAGCAGTACTTC.

This clonotype turned up a few times. Germline is not matched at one junction end, which may reflect a read error. V gene TRBV5-1 combines with J gene TRBJ2-5; D unclear. The germline V gene encodes CDR1 SGHRS and CDR2 YFSETQ. The CDR3 spans 14 residues. CDR3 amino acids: CASSKDANQETQHF. CDR3 bases: TGCGCCAGCAGTAAAGACGCCAACCAAGAGACCCAGCACTTC.

This clonotype was seen a few times. The chain employs TRBV27 and TRBJ1-4; D is perhaps TRBD1 (6 bases). CDR3 length: 14 residues. The germline gives CDR1 MNHEY, CDR2 SMNVEV (reference sequence). V lost 5 bases to trimming and J lost 8 bases, with 15 bases between them. The CDR3 DNA sequence: TGTGCCAGCAGTCGGAGCCCCCAGGGGGAAAAACTGTTTTTT. Translation gives CASSRSPQGEKLFF.

The chain combines TRBV27 with TRBJ2-7; weak D call: TRBD1 (6 bases). Trimming shortened V by 1 base and J by 6 bases, and 10 bases separated the two germline ends. The CDR3 has 13 amino acids. Germline V gene lookup returns CDR1 MNHEY and CDR2 SMNVEV (reference sequence). The CDR3 DNA reads TGTGCCAGCAGTTTATATCAGGGGACCGAGCAGTACTTC. Protein sequence: CASSLYQGTEQYF.

This clonotype has a count of ten or more. The V call is TRBV27, the J call TRBJ2-7, with a tentative D call TRBD1 (6 bases). Deletions cut 3 bases from V and 2 bases from J, with 8 bases between. The CDR3 is made up of 13 amino acids. Germline V lookup: CDR1 MNHEY, CDR2 SMNVEV (reference sequence). CDR3 sequence reads: CASSLGAAYEQYF. CDR3 DNA: TGTGCCAGCAGTTTGGGGGCAGCCTACGAGCAGTACTTC.

The rearrangement links TRBV12-3 or TRBV12-4 to TRBJ2-7; no clear D. The ends were cut back, 3 bases at V and 5 bases at J, with 14 bases in the middle. The CDR3 is 14 residues long. This CDR3 reads CASSLDYLEDEQYF. The CDR3 DNA reads as TGTGCCAGCAGTTTGGATTACCTAGAGGACGAGCAGTACTTC.

Note on this clonotype: Since a much larger clone is just one base distant, this may be a read error. This chain connects TRBV7-2 to TRBJ2-1; TRBD2 matches 9 bases. V lost 5 bases, J lost 8 bases, and 4 bases stayed unmatched. The CDR3 consists of 13 residues. The germline V gene has CDR1 SGHTA and CDR2 FQGNSA. CDR3 DNA: TGTGCCAGCAGCCGCGGGGGGGGCGATGAGCAGTTCTTC. This sequence encodes CASSRGGGDEQFF.

This clonotype has a handful of counts. One junction end does not reproduce the germline sequence, and a read error may be involved. The V call is TRBV20-1, the J call TRBJ2-1, with D perhaps TRBD2 (5 bases). CDR1 is DFQATT, CDR2 SNEGSKA, per germline (reference sequence). The CDR3 spans 12 residues. The CDR3 DNA is TGCAGTGCGCCGTCAGACGGGGATGAGCGGTTCTTC. It specifies CSAPSDGDERFF.

This clonotype showed up just a few times. This chain uses TRBV12-3 or TRBV12-4 with TRBJ2-5; D gene ambiguous. The CDR3 totals 12 residues. The germline V and J ends were trimmed by 6 bases and 13 bases, with 18 bases remaining between them. CDR3 bases: TGTGCCAGCAGAAACAGTTTCTACGAGCGGTACTTC. Its translation is CASRNSFYERYF.

This sequence joins TRBV9 and TRBJ1-4; 10 bases are a match to TRBD1. CDR3 length: 16 amino acids. V was pared by 2 bases and J by 8 bases, with 9 bases of the junction left unmatched. Germline CDR1 reads SGDLS; CDR2 reads YYNGEE. The CDR3 sequence: CASSVLGGTGDEKLFF. DNA for the CDR3: TGTGCCAGCAGCGTCCTGGGGGGGACAGGGGACGAAAAACTGTTTTTT.

This clonotype showed up just a few times. The V gene is TRBV3-1, the J gene TRBJ2-5; D remains ambiguous. The length of the CDR3 is 11 residues. Trimming took off 1 base at V and 11 bases at J, with 8 bases between the two ends. CDR1 LGHDT and CDR2 YNNKEL come from the germline V gene (reference sequence). As DNA, the CDR3 is TGTGCCAGCAGCCAAGGGGGTCGGCAGTACTTC. The encoded protein is CASSQGGRQYF.

This clonotype was observed many times. The chain joins TRBV6-6 to TRBJ2-3; no firm D call. The germline CDR1 and CDR2 sequences are MNHNY and SVGAGI (reference sequence). The CDR3 has 12 amino acids. V was clipped by 4 bases and J by 2 bases, with 4 bases between them. The CDR3 DNA reads as TGTGCCAGCAGTTTATTCACAGATACGCAGTATTTT. This codes for CASSLFTDTQYF.

This chain joins TRBV11-3 and TRBJ1-4; the D gene is possibly TRBD1 (6 bases). Per the germline V gene, CDR1 is SGHNT and CDR2 is YENEEA. V was shortened by 5 bases and J by 8 bases, with 12 bases between the two germline ends. The CDR3 has 13 residues. CDR3 loop: CASSEGTPEKLFF. The DNA for the CDR3 is TGTGCCAGCAGCGAAGGGACACCCGAAAAACTGTTTTTT.

This clonotype came up a few times. The chain has TRBV5-1 and TRBJ2-5; a possible D gene is TRBD1 (6 bases). Trimming took off 1 base at V and 0 bases at J, with 13 bases between the two ends. The CDR3 sequence is 16 residues long. Germline V CDR1 and CDR2: SGHRS, YFSETQ. The CDR3 loop is CASSLTGFANQETQYF. CDR3 coding DNA: TGCGCCAGCAGCTTGACAGGGTTTGCGAACCAAGAGACCCAGTACTTC.

The chain recombines TRBV27 with TRBJ1-1; D is unclear. The V and J ends lost 8 bases and 3 bases respectively, with 13 bases between them. CDR1 is MNHEY and CDR2 is SMNVEV in the germline V gene (reference sequence). CDR3 length: 13 residues. The CDR3 coding sequence is TGTGCCAGCGCTCTATATGGGCACACTGAAGCTTTCTTT. Translating gives CASALYGHTEAFF.

The J gene is TRBJ1-4, the V gene TRBV5-1, with unresolved D. Trimming stripped 0 bases from V and 4 bases from J, with 7 bases between. The germline V gene encodes CDR1 SGHRS and CDR2 YFSETQ. The CDR3 loop spans 14 amino acids. CDR3 nucleotide sequence: TGCGCCAGCAGCTTGGAGATGGGTAATGAAAAACTGTTTTTT. Translated, it gives CASSLEMGNEKLFF.

This clonotype was detected many times. The CDR3: CASSLKYEQYF. CDR3 DNA sequence: TGTGCCAGCAGTTTAAAGTACGAGCAGTACTTC. The chain combines TRBV12-3 or TRBV12-4 with TRBJ2-7; unclear D gene. The CDR3 consists of 11 residues. Between the trimmed V and J ends, which lost 2 bases and 4 bases, there was a span of 3 bases.